The TCR beta chain under discussion was sequenced for a study of post-analysis software for immune sequencing data. Across the study: Included courses were relapsing-remitting and secondary progressive multiple sclerosis; progressive-relapsing multiple sclerosis was also included.

Study observations and caveats: Five or six TRBV segments were significantly more frequent in patients than in controls. TRBV5-6, TRBV5-1 and TRBV20-1 were among these segments. For normalized Chao1 diversity, multiple sclerosis patients scored significantly lower than controls did.

In regard to this clonotype: The antigen remains undetermined.

Sequencing libraries made from TCR beta cDNA carried unique molecular identifiers. From around 1 to 9.1 million T cells, hundreds of thousands of cDNA molecules were obtained. TCRdb itself ran the PCR reads through MiXCR, one entry per CDR3 protein. The sample shows some 690,000 distinct CDR3 sequences, approximately 30% of them seen only once. CDR3 length: 17 residues. Germline CDR1 reads MNHNS; CDR2 reads SASEGT. Input material: blood. The sequence derives from a girl under 18 with multiple sclerosis. This chain uses TRBV6-1 with TRBJ2-1; D may correspond to TRBD1 or TRBD2 (5 bases each). The end of the DNA aligns better with TRBJ2-7, so the J call may be wrong. DNA for the CDR3: TGTGCCAGCAGAAACCCGACAGAGGGCCTGGGTAACAATGAGCAGTACTTC. Its protein product is CASRNPTEGLGNNEQYF.